These 4 T cell receptor beta chains were all obtained from the same sample, sequenced in a study of shared clonotypes between healthy human individuals. Sequencing was performed with immunoSEQ multiplex PCR; in TCRdb, only in-frame clones are kept and a portion is missing. The data hold 2 million to 3 million clones, with under 95% observed a single time. Sequenced material: naive CD4+ T cells from PBMCs. As for subset: CD45RA+ positively selected. These receptors came from a man aged 18-30 years in good health. Some clones in this sample may be carry-over from other donors' samples.

This clone was observed a single time. The chain recombines TRBV7-3 with TRBJ2-1; 8 bases line up with TRBD2. In germline, CDR1 is SGHTA, CDR2 FQGTGA. The CDR3 runs 15 residues. The V segment lost 5 bases and the J segment 3 bases; nucleotides outside the gene matches: 6. CDR3 sequence (DNA): TGTGCCAGCAGCCTTAGCGGGGCTTACTACAATGAGCAGTTCTTC. Its translation: CASSLSGAYYNEQFF.

CDR3 sequence: CASGEGSAAFF. CDR3 nucleotides: TGTGCTAGTGGAGAAGGGAGTGCGGCTTTCTTT. The rearrangement uses TRBV12-5 and TRBJ1-1; no definite D call. V lost 6 bases to trimming and J lost 11 bases, with 13 bases between them. CDR1 and CDR2 (germline): LGHNT, FRNRAP. CDR3 length: 11 amino acids.

V usage is TRBV29-1 and J usage is TRBJ1-2; D unclear. The V end lost 5 bases, the J end lost 5 bases, and 15 bases lay between the germline ends. The CDR3 is 13 amino acids. Germline V lookup: CDR1 SQVTM, CDR2 ANQGSEA. CDR3 sequence (DNA): TGCAGCGTTAGCCGGGGTCTAGATTATGGCTACACCTTC. Protein product: CSVSRGLDYGYTF.

CDR3 sequence reads: CASSETLIQETQYF. The CDR3 nucleotides are TGTGCCAGCAGTGAAACCCTAATCCAAGAGACCCAGTACTTC. V and J are TRBV2 and TRBJ2-5, with unresolved D. Germline CDR1 is SNHLY and CDR2 is FYNNEI. The CDR3 loop spans 14 amino acids. Trimming stripped 2 bases from V and 1 base from J, with 8 bases between.